The 28 T cell receptor beta chains reported below all come from one sample, sequenced in a study of brain T cells in children with intractable seizures. The time point was: blood from clinic visit 5 months post-surgery; TSC patient then seizure free. Sequencing was performed with immunoSEQ multiplex PCR; in TCRdb, only in-frame clones are kept and a portion is missing. The sample includes approximately 330,000 clones, roughly 93% of them seen just once. The input for sequencing was peripheral blood, taken approximately 5 months after surgery. These receptors came from a boy younger than two with tuberous sclerosis and intractable seizures.

The rearrangement links TRBV5-1 to TRBJ2-7, with unresolved D. Per the germline V gene, CDR1 is SGHRS and CDR2 is YFSETQ. The CDR3 loop spans 15 amino acids. The V and J ends lost 0 bases and 5 bases respectively, with 15 bases between them. CDR3 loop: CASSLAFAAQNEQYF. CDR3 sequence (DNA): TGCGCCAGCAGCTTGGCCTTCGCGGCCCAGAACGAGCAGTACTTC. The full variable domain, its missing parts supplied by reference TRBV5-1 and TRBJ2-7, is KAGVTQTPRYLIKTRGQQVTLSCSPISGHRSVSWYQQTPGQGLQFLFEYFSETQRNKGNFPGRFSGRQFSNSRSEMNVSTLELGDSALYLCASSLAFAAQNEQYFGPGTRLTVT.

This chain joins TRBV19 and TRBJ2-5; 8 bases are a match to TRBD1. The CDR3 extends over 16 amino acids. Germline V gene lookup returns CDR1 LNHDA and CDR2 SQIVND (reference sequence). The J segment lost 1 base and the V segment lost 6 bases, leaving 10 bases of the junction unmatched. Here the CDR3 DNA reads TGTGCCAGTAGCCTTTTAGGGACAGGAACCCAAGAGACCCAGTACTTC. This translates into CASSLLGTGTQETQYF.

The chain joins TRBV13 to TRBJ1-2; D gene ambiguous. The CDR3 has 15 amino acids. CDR1 is PRHDT, CDR2 FYEKMQ, per germline (reference sequence). V shed 0 bases and J shed 0 bases, with 8 bases lying between them. The CDR3 is CASSLGFAANYGYTF. Written as DNA, the CDR3 is TGTGCCAGCAGCTTAGGATTCGCGGCTAACTATGGCTACACCTTC.

This clone came up once. The chain joins TRBV10-3 to TRBJ2-7; D not certain. V lost 2 bases to trimming and J lost 4 bases, with 12 bases between them. Germline CDR1 and CDR2: ENHRY and SYGVKD. The CDR3 consists of 14 residues. In DNA, the CDR3 is TGTGCCATCAGTGAGGCGATTAGCTCGTACGAGCAGTACTTC. It encodes CAISEAISSYEQYF.

This chain links TRBV4-1 with TRBJ1-1; D ambiguous. CDR3 size: 14 residues. Germline V gene sequence: CDR1 MGHRA, CDR2 YSYEKL. V lost 1 base and J 1 base, leaving 7 bases between the germline ends. Here the CDR3 reads CASSQVRGNTEAFF. CDR3 DNA sequence: TGCGCCAGCAGCCAAGTTCGGGGGAACACTGAAGCTTTCTTT.

The J gene is TRBJ1-2, the V gene TRBV2; 8 bases map to TRBD1. The ends lost 11 bases at V and 3 bases at J; junction bases unmatched: 11. Germline V gene sequence: CDR1 SNHLY, CDR2 FYNNEI. The CDR3 spans 14 residues. CDR3 region: CAPQGAGLDYGYTF. For the CDR3, the DNA is TGTGCCCCGCAGGGGGCAGGTCTGGACTATGGCTACACCTTC.

The chain carries TRBV5-8 and TRBJ1-4; no clear D. Trimming shortened V by 2 bases and J by 2 bases, and 13 bases separated the two germline ends. Germline values: CDR1 SGHTS, CDR2 YDEGEE. This CDR3 comprises 16 residues. CDR3 protein: CASSFVDGLTNEKLFF. CDR3 DNA: TGTGCCAGCAGCTTTGTGGACGGCCTGACTAATGAAAAACTGTTTTTT.

As DNA, the CDR3 is TGTGCCAGCAGCCCCGGGGGTCCAGAGCAGTACTTC. Residues: CASSPGGPEQYF. The chain couples TRBV11-3 to TRBJ2-7, with D maybe TRBD2 (6 bases). Germline V gives CDR1 SGHNT, CDR2 YENEEA. Between the trimmed V and J ends, which lost 5 bases and 7 bases, there was a span of 12 bases. This CDR3 has 12 residues.

The chain couples TRBV5-1 to TRBJ2-3; 8 bases line up with TRBD1. Germline CDR1 SGHRS, CDR2 YFSETQ. The length of the CDR3 is 15 residues. Trimming cost V 1 base and J 1 base; bases outside gene matches: 2. The CDR3 DNA sequence: TGCGCCAGCAGCTTGCTGGACAGGGGCACAGATACGCAGTATTTT. Translation gives CASSLLDRGTDTQYF.

V is TRBV19 and J is TRBJ1-3; no reliable D call. The CDR3 length is 16 residues. Trimming pared 3 bases from V and 0 bases from J, leaving 12 bases between. Germline CDR1 and CDR2: LNHDA and SQIVND (reference sequence). The CDR3 DNA reads as TGTGCCAGTAGTATCTTGGCGGATAACTCTGGAAACACCATATATTTT. As protein: CASSILADNSGNTIYF. Based on the CDR3 plus reference TRBV19 and TRBJ1-3, the full variable domain is DGGITQSPKYLFRKEGQNVTLSCEQNLNHDAMYWYRQDPGQGLRLIYYSQIVNDFQKGDIAEGYSVSREKKESFPLTVTSAQKNPTAFYLCASSILADNSGNTIYFGEGSWLTVV.

The gene calls are TRBV7-3 and TRBJ2-1, with D tentatively TRBD1 (5 bases). The germline gives CDR1 SGHTA, CDR2 FQGTGA. The CDR3 has 15 amino acids. Trimming left V 5 bases short and J 0 bases short, with 11 bases between. The CDR3 coding sequence is TGTGCCAGCAGCCCACGGACAAGCTCCTACAATGAGCAGTTCTTC. Protein: CASSPRTSSYNEQFF.

The chain employs TRBV27 and TRBJ2-3; tentatively, D is TRBD1 or TRBD2 (5 bases each). CDR3 length: 13 residues. V was shortened by 4 bases and J by 8 bases, with 13 bases between the two germline ends. In germline, CDR1 is MNHEY, CDR2 SMNVEV (reference sequence). CDR3 amino acids: CASSSLVRGTQYF. The CDR3 DNA follows: TGTGCCAGCAGTTCACTAGTGAGGGGTACGCAGTATTTT.

J is TRBJ2-3 and V is TRBV5-4, with TRBD2 matching 7 bases. The CDR3 is 15 amino acids. Germline V gives CDR1 SGHNT, CDR2 YYREEE (reference sequence). With V trimmed by 4 bases and J by 2 bases, 7 bases remained unmatched. DNA of the CDR3: TGTGCCAGCAGCGAGCGGGACTACAACACAGATACGCAGTATTTT. It yields the protein CASSERDYNTDTQYF.

The CDR3 reads CASSGRDTKSPAEAFF. In nucleotides, the CDR3 is TGTGCCAGCAGCGGAAGGGACACGAAATCCCCCGCTGAAGCTTTCTTT. This chain connects TRBV7-9 to TRBJ1-1; D is possibly TRBD1 (6 bases). Germline CDR1 SEHNR, CDR2 FQNEAQ (reference sequence). This CDR3 has 16 residues. V was pared by 5 bases and J by 6 bases, with 22 bases between.

This chain uses TRBV15 with TRBJ2-2; D is uncertain. The length of the CDR3 is 13 residues. The ends were cut back, 0 bases at V and 6 bases at J, with 5 bases in the middle. Germline values: CDR1 LNHNV, CDR2 YYDKDF (reference sequence). The CDR3 is CATSREYAGELFF. CDR3 bases: TGTGCCACCAGCAGAGAGTATGCCGGGGAGCTGTTTTTT.

The chain links TRBV6-4 to TRBJ1-1; possible D gene TRBD1, 5 bases. The CDR3 spans 14 residues. Trimming pared 4 bases from V and 0 bases from J, leaving 9 bases between. Germline CDR1 and CDR2: MRHNA and SNTAGT. This CDR3 reads CASSVGGMNTEAFF. The DNA for the CDR3 is TGTGCCAGCAGTGTTGGGGGGATGAACACTGAAGCTTTCTTT.

The chain combines TRBV18 with TRBJ2-1; 7 bases map to TRBD1. J lost 3 bases, V lost 0 bases, and 8 bases had no gene match. This CDR3 contains 17 residues. Germline-derived CDR1 and CDR2 are KGHSH and LQKENI. CDR3 loop: CASSPPVGTVYYNEQFF. The CDR3 DNA sequence: TGTGCCAGCTCACCACCGGTTGGGACAGTCTACTACAATGAGCAGTTCTTC. The variable domain in full, completed from reference TRBV18 and TRBJ2-1, reads NAGVMQNPRHLVRRRGQEARLRCSPMKGHSHVYWYRQLPEEGLKFMVYLQKENIIDESGMPKERFSAEFPKEGPSILRIQQVVRGDSAAYFCASSPPVGTVYYNEQFFGPGTRLTVL.

The chain recombines TRBV28 with TRBJ2-3; the D is unclear. V lost 6 bases and J 1 base, leaving 8 bases between the germline ends. Germline V gene sequence: CDR1 MDHEN, CDR2 SYDVKM. This CDR3 is 13 amino acids long. The CDR3 DNA follows: TGTGCCAGCAGAGCGACACGCACAGATACGCAGTATTTT. Translated: CASRATRTDTQYF.

The chain is built from TRBV7-3 and TRBJ2-1; D gene ambiguous. Trimming stripped 4 bases from V and 8 bases from J, with 9 bases between. In germline, CDR1 is SGHTA, CDR2 FQGTGA. The CDR3 contains 12 residues. The CDR3 DNA is TGTGCCAGCAGCTCCCACAGCGATGAGCAGTTCTTC. Amino acids: CASSSHSDEQFF.

The J gene is TRBJ1-6, the V gene TRBV30; 9 nucleotides agree with TRBD1. The CDR3 loop spans 14 amino acids. Per the germline V gene, CDR1 is GTSNPN and CDR2 is SVGIG (reference sequence). With 2 bases clipped from V and 8 bases from J, the junction kept 4 bases outside the gene matches. The CDR3 is CAWSLRTGDSPLHF. DNA for the CDR3: TGTGCCTGGAGTCTTAGGACAGGGGATTCACCCCTCCACTTT.

The rearrangement links TRBV18 to TRBJ1-5; weak D call: TRBD1 (5 bases). V lost 6 bases, J lost 2 bases, and 11 bases lay in between. CDR1 and CDR2 from the germline V gene are KGHSH and LQKENI. This CDR3 region has 14 residues. This CDR3 reads CASSGQGGNQPQHF. The CDR3 DNA is TGTGCCAGCTCGGGGCAGGGTGGCAATCAGCCCCAGCATTTT.

The J gene is TRBJ2-5, the V gene TRBV10-3; D might be TRBD2 (6 bases). The CDR3 totals 13 residues. Germline V gene sequence: CDR1 ENHRY, CDR2 SYGVKD. The V end lost 5 bases, the J end lost 2 bases, and 9 bases lay between the germline ends. The DNA of the CDR3 is TGTGCCATCAGTTGGCGGGAACAAGAGACCCAGTACTTC. Translated, it gives CAISWREQETQYF.

The chain combines TRBV2 with TRBJ2-7, with D perhaps assigned TRBD1 or TRBD2 (6 bases each). The germline V gene encodes CDR1 SNHLY and CDR2 FYNNEI. This CDR3 region has 13 residues. Trimming removed 7 bases at V and 1 base at J, with 11 bases between. In nucleotides, the CDR3 is TGTGCCAGCATCCGCGGGACATCCTACGAGCAGTACTTC. Translating gives CASIRGTSYEQYF.

This rearrangement joins TRBV19 to TRBJ1-1; possibly TRBD1 for D (6 bases). V was cut by 5 bases and J by 4 bases, with 17 bases left in between. CDR1 is LNHDA, CDR2 SQIVND, per germline (reference sequence). The CDR3 runs 15 residues. This chain's CDR3 is CASSHEGVLRTEAFF. Here the CDR3 DNA reads TGTGCCAGTAGTCATGAGGGGGTTTTGCGCACTGAAGCTTTCTTT.

The chain carries TRBV2 and TRBJ1-5; D may be TRBD1 (6 bases). The CDR3 sequence is 14 residues long. V lost 5 bases to trimming and J lost 4 bases, with 12 bases between them. CDR1 is SNHLY and CDR2 is FYNNEI in the germline V gene. This CDR3 reads CASSTTGKNQPQHF. The CDR3 region has the DNA TGTGCCAGCAGTACGACAGGTAAAAATCAGCCCCAGCATTTT.

The rearrangement links TRBV18 to TRBJ2-1, with D perhaps TRBD2 (5 bases). CDR3 size: 13 residues. Germline V lookup: CDR1 KGHSH, CDR2 LQKENI. Trimming left V 3 bases short and J 6 bases short, with 9 bases between. The CDR3 loop is CASSPSEGNEQFF. CDR3 DNA: TGTGCCAGCTCACCCTCCGAGGGCAATGAGCAGTTCTTC.

The chain is built from TRBV4-2 and TRBJ2-2; TRBD2 matches 12 bases. V lost 1 base, J lost 6 bases, and 0 bases stayed unmatched. The CDR3 runs to 15 residues. Germline V gives CDR1 LGHNA, CDR2 YNFKEQ. CDR3 protein: CASSQGLAGAGELFF. The CDR3 DNA reads as TGTGCCAGCAGCCAAGGACTAGCGGGAGCCGGGGAGCTGTTTTTT.

J is TRBJ2-6 and V is TRBV27; D gene uncertain. Germline V gives CDR1 MNHEY, CDR2 SMNVEV (reference sequence). The CDR3 runs 15 residues. V lost 0 bases and J 0 bases, leaving 3 bases between the germline ends. The CDR3 protein is CASSLSPSGANVLTF. In nucleotides, the CDR3 is TGTGCCAGCAGTTTATCCCCCTCTGGGGCCAACGTCCTGACTTTC.